Listed below are T cell receptor beta chains from one sample, sequenced in a study of low-dose radiotherapy and immunotherapy resistance in tumors. TCRdb re-analysed the reads in MiXCR, keeping a single row per CDR3 protein. The table records about 52,000 distinct CDR3 sequences, approximately 35% of them present only once. Sample: PBMCs, taken after low-dose radiotherapy plus immunotherapy. These receptors were obtained from a male donor with rectosigmoid adenocarcinoma. Both conserved end residues are part of each CDR3. Each record gives: D gene, V gene, clone size, CDR3 length, J gene, CDR3 DNA, CDR3 protein. D genes are given only for firm matches. Clone size is stated in some rows and not others, as once, few, many or a class when expanded.

.	TRBV11-2	.	14	TRBJ2-2	.	CASSLTNTGELFFF
.	TRBV21-1	few	15	TRBJ2-1	TGTGCCAGCAGCAAATCCAGTTGTCTTTACAATGAGCAGTTCTTC	CASSKSSCLYNEQFF
.	TRBV10-3	many	13	TRBJ1-5	TGTGCCATCAGTGACCAGGTCAATCAGCCCCAGCATTTT	CAISDQVNQPQHF
TRBD1	TRBV6-1	.	15	TRBJ2-3	TGTGTCAGCACCCCCGGGACAGGGGGCACAGATACGCAGTATTTT	CVSTPGTGGTDTQYF
.	TRBV6-1	few	14	TRBJ1-1	TGTGCCAGCAGTGAAGGGGGGCCGAACACTGAAGCTTTCTTT	CASSEGGPNTEAFF
TRBD2	TRBV6-2/TRBV6-3	many	17	TRBJ2-1	TGTGCCAGCAGTGCTCGACTAGCGGCTAATGCCCTCAATGAGCAGTTCTTC	CASSARLAANALNEQFF
.	TRBV6-2/TRBV6-3	many	15	TRBJ2-1	TGTGCCAGCAGTTCAGGGGAGGCCCCCTACAATGAGCAGTTCTTC	CASSSGEAPYNEQFF
TRBD2	TRBV6-5	medium-sized	16	TRBJ2-7	TGTGCCAGCAGTGCCCTAGCGGAGATGGAGGTCTACGAGCAGTACTTC	CASSALAEMEVYEQYF
.	TRBV29-1	.	14	TRBJ2-5	TGCAGCGCCTGCCTCCCGCCGGGGCAAGAGACCCAGTACTTC	CSACLPPGQETQYF
.	TRBV4-3	many	15	TRBJ2-3	TGCGCCAGCAGCCAAACAGAAGAGGGAGCAGATACGCAGTATTTT	CASSQTEEGADTQYF
.	TRBV12-3/TRBV12-4	many	12	TRBJ2-1	TGTGCCAGCAGTTTTATAGGGAATGAGCAGTTCTTC	CASSFIGNEQFF
TRBD2	TRBV6-8	medium-sized	15	TRBJ2-1	TGTGCCAGCAGTTACTCATCGGGAGGGAGCTATGAGCAGTTCTTC	CASSYSSGGSYEQFF
TRBD2	TRBV28	.	17	TRBJ2-3	TGTGCCAGCAGTCCCTTGACTAGCGGGAAGGCCACAGATACGCAGTATTTT	CASSPLTSGKATDTQYF
.	TRBV18	.	15	TRBJ1-4	TGTGCCAGCTCACCATTTACAGGGAAGGATGAAAAACTGTTTTTT	CASSPFTGKDEKLFF
TRBD1	TRBV7-2	many	15	TRBJ2-7	TGTGCCAGCAGTACAACCGGGACAGGGTTCTACGAGCAGTACTTC	CASSTTGTGFYEQYF
TRBD1	TRBV6-2/TRBV6-3	.	16	TRBJ1-3	TGTGCCAGCAGTTACACAGGGGGATACTCTGGAAACACCATATATTTT	CASSYTGGYSGNTIYF
TRBD2	TRBV28	many	18	TRBJ2-7	TGTGCCAGCATCTCTGCAGATCTGACTAGCGGGAGTCCATACGAGCAGTACTTC	CASISADLTSGSPYEQYF
TRBD2	TRBV6-2/TRBV6-3	many	17	TRBJ2-7	TGTGCCAGCACTTTACGAATACCTAGCGGGGGACGAGGCGAGCAGTACTTC	CASTLRIPSGGRGEQYF
.	TRBV21-1	few	15	TRBJ1-3	TGTGCCAGCAGCTCCCGACCGGACAGGCGAAACACCATATATTTT	CASSSRPDRRNTIYF
TRBD1	TRBV12-3/TRBV12-4	many	15	TRBJ1-1	TGTGCCAGCAGTGCTCGGACAGGGACTCGTTCTGAAGCTTTCTTT	CASSARTGTRSEAFF
.	TRBV6-2/TRBV6-3	many	15	TRBJ2-3	TGTGCCACCACGGGGTTGTCGGGAGGCACAGATACGCAGTATTTT	CATTGLSGGTDTQYF
TRBD1	TRBV5-1	.	14	TRBJ1-2	TGCGCCAGCAGCTTGGAGGGGGGACAGTATGGCTACACCTTC	CASSLEGGQYGYTF
.	TRBV5-1	few	13	TRBJ1-4	TGCGCCAGCAGCTTGGATGGAAATGAAAAACTGTTTTTT	CASSLDGNEKLFF
TRBD1	TRBV6-2/TRBV6-3	many	15	TRBJ1-5	TGTGCCAGCAGAAAAGGACAGGGGGGCAATCAGCCCCAGCATTTT	CASRKGQGGNQPQHF
.	TRBV18	many	12	TRBJ2-5	TGTGCCAGCTCACCAGACCAAGAGACCCAGTACTTC	CASSPDQETQYF
TRBD1	TRBV6-2/TRBV6-3	many	16	TRBJ1-1	TGTGCCAGCAGTTACCCTCAAGGGGGCCCGAACACTGAAGCTTTCTTT	CASSYPQGGPNTEAFF
.	TRBV10-3	.	12	TRBJ2-3	TGTGCCATGAGGGACTTCACAGATACGCAGTATTTT	CAMRDFTDTQYF
TRBD1	TRBV6-6	many	15	TRBJ2-1	TGTGCCAGCAGTTACCTAGAGGACAGGGTCAATGAGCAGTTCTTC	CASSYLEDRVNEQFF
.	TRBV4-1	many	14	TRBJ2-7	TGCGCCAGCAGCCCCCGGGAGACGGCCTACGAGCAGTACTTC	CASSPRETAYEQYF
TRBD2	TRBV6-2/TRBV6-3	.	17	TRBJ2-3	TGTGCCAGCAGTGAAAGGGCTAGCGGTACCCGCACAGATACGCAGTATTTT	CASSERASGTRTDTQYF
TRBD2	TRBV6-5	many	13	TRBJ2-1	TGTGCCAGCAGTGAGACTAGCGGGATTGAGCAGTTCTTC	CASSETSGIEQFF
.	TRBV29-1	many	15	TRBJ1-1	TGCCCAGAAAAGGTTTGGGCAGGGCGGAACACTGAAGCTTTCTTT	CPEKVWAGRNTEAFF
.	TRBV27	.	14	TRBJ1-5	TGTGCCAGCAGTTTGCGGGCCTTGATTCAGCCCCAGCATTTT	CASSLRALIQPQHF
TRBD2	TRBV11-2	.	16	TRBJ2-1	TGTGCCAGCAGCCTACCGGCTAGCGGGGGGGCCTATGAGCAGTTCTTC	CASSLPASGGAYEQFF
.	TRBV6-2/TRBV6-3	many	13	TRBJ1-1	TGTGCCAGCAAAGGGGGACTGAACACTGAAGCTTTCTTT	CASKGGLNTEAFF
.	TRBV2	few	14	TRBJ2-3	TGTGCCAGCAGTGAACAGACTAGGAGCAATACGCAGTATTTT	CASSEQTRSNTQYF
.	TRBV5-1	many	13	TRBJ2-5	TGCGCCAGCAGCTTGTTTCTCTCGGAGACCCAGTACTTC	CASSLFLSETQYF
.	TRBV29-1	many	17	TRBJ2-3	TGCAGCGTTGAAGATCCCCTAGGGGGGGGGGCACAGGGTACGCAGTATTTT	CSVEDPLGGGAQGTQYF
.	TRBV6-6	medium-sized	13	TRBJ1-2	TGTGCCAGCAGTCCGGACGGACAATATGGCTACACCTTC	CASSPDGQYGYTF
.	TRBV7-2	many	17	TRBJ2-6	TGTGCCAGCAGCTTAGCCCACACCTCCTCTGGGGCCAACGTCCTGACTTTC	CASSLAHTSSGANVLTF
.	TRBV15	many	13	TRBJ1-1	TGTGCCACCAGCAGAGATCTGGCAACTGAAGCTTTCTTT	CATSRDLATEAFF
TRBD1	TRBV28	many	16	TRBJ2-2	TGTGCCAGCAGTTCTCAGAGGACAGGGAGCACCGGGGAGCTGTTTTTT	CASSSQRTGSTGELFF
.	TRBV14	few	12	TRBJ2-5	TGTGCCAGCAGCCAACGTAAGGGGACCCAGTACTTC	CASSQRKGTQYF
.	TRBV12-3/TRBV12-4	many	14	TRBJ1-1	TGTGCCAGCAGTTTAGCGCCGCAGAACACTGAAGCTTTCTTT	CASSLAPQNTEAFF
.	TRBV6-2/TRBV6-3	.	13	TRBJ1-5	TGTGCCAGCGGAATTAGGGGCAATCAGCCCCAGCATTTT	CASGIRGNQPQHF
TRBD1	TRBV5-5	.	15	TRBJ2-1	TGTGCCAGCAGCTTGGACAGGGGCTCCTACAATGAGCAGTTCTTC	CASSLDRGSYNEQFF
TRBD2	TRBV6-2/TRBV6-3	.	16	TRBJ2-1	TGTGCCAGCAGTTTTTTAGCGGGAGGGCCCGACAATGAGCAGTTCTTC	CASSFLAGGPDNEQFF
.	TRBV29-1	many	14	TRBJ1-2	TGCAGCGTTGACAGGTCGGGGACGAATTCTGGCTACACCTTC	CSVDRSGTNSGYTF
TRBD1	TRBV2	.	14	TRBJ2-1	TGTGCCAGTAGGACAGGTTCCCTTGGTGGGGAGCAGTTCTTC	CASRTGSLGGEQFF
.	TRBV6-2/TRBV6-3	once	12	TRBJ2-3	TGTGCCAGCAGCCCAACTGGAGATACGCAGTATTTT	CASSPTGDTQYF
.	TRBV7-2	many	14	TRBJ2-3	TGTGCCAGCAGCCCCCGGGGTACTTCAGATACGCAGTATTTT	CASSPRGTSDTQYF
TRBD1	TRBV23-1	.	15	TRBJ2-1	TGCGCCAGCAGTCAACCCCGGGACAGGGACAATGAGCAGTTCTTC	CASSQPRDRDNEQFF
.	TRBV21-1	few	16	TRBJ2-5	TGTGCCAGCAGCAAAGAGGGAGGTAGAAGTAAAGAGACCCAGTACTTC	CASSKEGGRSKETQYF
TRBD2	TRBV6-6	.	14	TRBJ2-3	TGTGCCAGCAGAGAGCGGGGGGGACAAGATACGCAGTATTTT	CASRERGGQDTQYF
.	TRBV12-3/TRBV12-4	.	14	TRBJ1-4	TGTGCCAGCAGTTCGCAGAGGACTAATGAAAAACTGTTTTTT	CASSSQRTNEKLFF
TRBD2	TRBV20-1	.	16	TRBJ2-3	TGCAGTGCTACCAGCCGGGAGGGAGGGGGCACAGATACGCAGTATTTT	CSATSREGGGTDTQYF
.	TRBV4-1	few	18	TRBJ2-2	.	CASSRHEAGGDTGELFFF
TRBD1	TRBV5-1	many	15	TRBJ1-2	TGCGCCAGCAGCTACCCGGGACAGTCTACCCATGGCTACACCTTC	CASSYPGQSTHGYTF
.	TRBV19	many	13	TRBJ2-5	TGTGCCAGTAGTATAGTGGGTTCAGAGACCCAGTACTTC	CASSIVGSETQYF